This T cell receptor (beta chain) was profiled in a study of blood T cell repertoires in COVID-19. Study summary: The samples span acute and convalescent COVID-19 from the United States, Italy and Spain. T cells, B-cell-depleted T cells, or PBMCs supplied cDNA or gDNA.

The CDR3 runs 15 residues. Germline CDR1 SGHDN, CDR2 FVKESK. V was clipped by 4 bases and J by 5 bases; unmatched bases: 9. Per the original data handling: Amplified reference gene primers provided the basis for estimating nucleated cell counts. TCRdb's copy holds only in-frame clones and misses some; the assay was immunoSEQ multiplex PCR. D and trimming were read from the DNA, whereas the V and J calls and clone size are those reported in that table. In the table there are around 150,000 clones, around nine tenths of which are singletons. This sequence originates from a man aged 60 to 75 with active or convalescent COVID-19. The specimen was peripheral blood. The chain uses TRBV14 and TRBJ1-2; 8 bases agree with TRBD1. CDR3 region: CASSRDRSISYGYTF. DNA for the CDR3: TGTGCCAGCAGCCGGGACAGGTCAATTTCTTATGGCTACACCTTC.